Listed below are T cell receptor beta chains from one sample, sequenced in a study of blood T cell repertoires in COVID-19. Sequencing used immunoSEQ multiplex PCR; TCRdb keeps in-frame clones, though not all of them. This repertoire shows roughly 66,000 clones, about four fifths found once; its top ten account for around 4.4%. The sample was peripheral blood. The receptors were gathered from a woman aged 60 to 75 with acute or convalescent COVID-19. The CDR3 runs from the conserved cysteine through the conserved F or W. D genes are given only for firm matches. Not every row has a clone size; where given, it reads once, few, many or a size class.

CDR3 DNA: TGTGCCAGTGTTAGGCAGGGGGAACAGCCCCAGCATTTT
CDR3 protein: CASVRQGEQPQHF
D gene: TRBD1
V gene: TRBV19
clone size: .
J gene: TRBJ1-5

CDR3 DNA: TGCGCCAGCAGCTTTAGGGGACTTGATATCACAGATACGCAGTATTTT
CDR3 protein: CASSFRGLDITDTQYF
D gene: .
V gene: TRBV5-1
clone size: .
J gene: TRBJ2-3

CDR3 DNA: TGTGCCAGCAGATCGGGACAGGGGGTAGATACGCAGTATTTT
CDR3 protein: CASRSGQGVDTQYF
D gene: TRBD1
V gene: TRBV2
clone size: .
J gene: TRBJ2-3

CDR3 DNA: TGTGCCAGCAGACGGGAGGACGTAAGCACTGAAGCTTTCTTT
CDR3 protein: CASRREDVSTEAFF
D gene: .
V gene: TRBV27
clone size: few
J gene: TRBJ1-1

CDR3 DNA: TGTGCCAGCAGCCAAGATGGCTCAGGGGGCGTGGGAGACATTCAGTACTTC
CDR3 protein: CASSQDGSGGVGDIQYF
D gene: TRBD1
V gene: TRBV3-1/TRBV3-2
clone size: .
J gene: TRBJ2-4

CDR3 DNA: TGTGCCAGTAGTATAGGACAGGGGTATGGGGCCAACGTCCTGACTTTC
CDR3 protein: CASSIGQGYGANVLTF
D gene: TRBD1
V gene: TRBV19
clone size: .
J gene: TRBJ2-6

CDR3 DNA: TGCGCCAGCAGCCAAGAGGGGACAGGACGCACAGATACGCAGTATTTT
CDR3 protein: CASSQEGTGRTDTQYF
D gene: TRBD1
V gene: TRBV4-1
clone size: .
J gene: TRBJ2-3

CDR3 DNA: TGTGCCAGCAGCCGAACACCGAACACTGAAGCTTTCTTT
CDR3 protein: CASSRTPNTEAFF
D gene: .
V gene: TRBV7-3
clone size: few
J gene: TRBJ1-1

CDR3 DNA: TGTGCCAGCAGCCTAGCGGGGCCTTGGGAGACCCAGTACTTC
CDR3 protein: CASSLAGPWETQYF
D gene: TRBD2
V gene: TRBV7-3
clone size: .
J gene: TRBJ2-5

CDR3 DNA: TGTGCCAGCAGCAAAGGAAGAGGGGCTTGGGGGGACACTGAAGCTTTCTTT
CDR3 protein: CASSKGRGAWGDTEAFF
D gene: .
V gene: TRBV21-1
clone size: .
J gene: TRBJ1-1

CDR3 DNA: TGTGTCAGAAGCTTAATACGGACAGCCCTTTACAATGAGCAGTTCTTC
CDR3 protein: CVRSLIRTALYNEQFF
D gene: .
V gene: TRBV7-5
clone size: once
J gene: TRBJ2-1

CDR3 DNA: TGTGCCAGCAGGCCAGGGCGGACAACTCAAGAGACCCAGTACTTC
CDR3 protein: CASRPGRTTQETQYF
D gene: .
V gene: TRBV7-3
clone size: .
J gene: TRBJ2-5

CDR3 DNA: TGTGCCAGCAGTTTCTCCCGGGGACTGGGAAACACCATATATTTT
CDR3 protein: CASSFSRGLGNTIYF
D gene: .
V gene: TRBV6-5
clone size: .
J gene: TRBJ1-3

CDR3 DNA: TGCGCCAGCAGCTTTACATTAGGACAGGGCGAAAAACTGTTTTTT
CDR3 protein: CASSFTLGQGEKLFF
D gene: TRBD1
V gene: TRBV5-1
clone size: .
J gene: TRBJ1-4

CDR3 DNA: TGTGCCAGCAGTTACTCGAATCCGGCAGGGGGTTCACCCCTCCACTTT
CDR3 protein: CASSYSNPAGGSPLHF
D gene: TRBD1
V gene: TRBV6-5
clone size: once
J gene: TRBJ1-6

CDR3 DNA: TGTGCCAGCAGGCCGGGACAGGGAAGTGGCTACACCTTC
CDR3 protein: CASRPGQGSGYTF
D gene: TRBD1
V gene: TRBV12-3/TRBV12-4
clone size: .
J gene: TRBJ1-2

CDR3 DNA: TGCGCCAGCAGCCGAGATAGCGGGGGCGTTTACACCGGGGAGCTGTTTTTT
CDR3 protein: CASSRDSGGVYTGELFF
D gene: TRBD2
V gene: TRBV4-1
clone size: .
J gene: TRBJ2-2

CDR3 DNA: TGTGCCACCAGTGACCCCGCCGGGACTACTCTCAATGAGCAGTTCTTC
CDR3 protein: CATSDPAGTTLNEQFF
D gene: TRBD2
V gene: TRBV24-1
clone size: .
J gene: TRBJ2-1

CDR3 DNA: TGTGCCAGCAGCTTATCCGGGGGGTGGAATGAGCAGTTCTTC
CDR3 protein: CASSLSGGWNEQFF
D gene: TRBD2
V gene: TRBV7-9
clone size: .
J gene: TRBJ2-1

CDR3 DNA: TGTGCCAGCAGCTACTTAATGAACACTGAAGCTTTCTTT
CDR3 protein: CASSYLMNTEAFF
D gene: .
V gene: TRBV7-9
clone size: .
J gene: TRBJ1-1

CDR3 DNA: TGTGCCAGCAGCTTCGACAGGGGGAATGGCTACACCTTC
CDR3 protein: CASSFDRGNGYTF
D gene: TRBD1
V gene: TRBV5-4
clone size: .
J gene: TRBJ1-2

CDR3 DNA: TGTGCCAGCAGCCAAGGAGAAAAGACACCCCTCCACTTT
CDR3 protein: CASSQGEKTPLHF
D gene: .
V gene: TRBV3-1/TRBV3-2
clone size: .
J gene: TRBJ1-6

CDR3 DNA: TGTGCCAGCTCACCCAGGGGGCTGCTAGGTGATGGCTACACCTTC
CDR3 protein: CASSPRGLLGDGYTF
D gene: TRBD1
V gene: TRBV18
clone size: once
J gene: TRBJ1-2

CDR3 DNA: TGCGCCAGCAGCCAGGGACAGGTCCTTGGTGAGCAGTTCTTC
CDR3 protein: CASSQGQVLGEQFF
D gene: TRBD1
V gene: TRBV4-1
clone size: .
J gene: TRBJ2-1

CDR3 DNA: TGTGCCAGCACGGGACAGGGGGCAAATACCGGGGAGCTGTTTTTT
CDR3 protein: CASTGQGANTGELFF
D gene: TRBD1
V gene: TRBV6-5
clone size: .
J gene: TRBJ2-2

CDR3 DNA: TGCAGCCTGAGGGGGAACTATGGCTACACCTTC
CDR3 protein: CSLRGNYGYTF
D gene: .
V gene: TRBV29-1
clone size: .
J gene: TRBJ1-2

CDR3 DNA: TGTGCCAGCAGTTACCCCCCGGGGGGGAACACCGGGGAGCTGTTTTTT
CDR3 protein: CASSYPPGGNTGELFF
D gene: TRBD2
V gene: TRBV6-5
clone size: .
J gene: TRBJ2-2

CDR3 DNA: TGTGCCACCAGCATCTCCCGGGACTTCTCCTACGAGCAGTACTTC
CDR3 protein: CATSISRDFSYEQYF
D gene: .
V gene: TRBV15
clone size: .
J gene: TRBJ2-7

CDR3 DNA: TGTGCCAGCAGCTTTGGGCCCGGACAGTACAATGAGCAGTTCTTC
CDR3 protein: CASSFGPGQYNEQFF
D gene: .
V gene: TRBV7-3
clone size: .
J gene: TRBJ2-1

CDR3 DNA: TGTGCCAGCACACTGACTAGCGGGGGGTTCGAGCAGTACTTC
CDR3 protein: CASTLTSGGFEQYF
D gene: TRBD2
V gene: TRBV27
clone size: few
J gene: TRBJ2-7

CDR3 DNA: TGCGCCAGCAGCCCGGCACCGACAGGGATGAGCAATCAGCCCCAGCATTTT
CDR3 protein: CASSPAPTGMSNQPQHF
D gene: TRBD1
V gene: TRBV5-1
clone size: once
J gene: TRBJ1-5

CDR3 DNA: TGCGCCAGCGGTCAGGCAGCATCACCCCTCCACTTT
CDR3 protein: CASGQAASPLHF
D gene: .
V gene: TRBV10-2
clone size: .
J gene: TRBJ1-6

CDR3 DNA: TGTGCCAGCAGTTACTTCACCGGGACAGGGGCTTCACCCCTCCACTTT
CDR3 protein: CASSYFTGTGASPLHF
D gene: TRBD1
V gene: TRBV6-6
clone size: .
J gene: TRBJ1-6

CDR3 DNA: TGTGCCAGCAGCTGGGGAGGGACCACCACTGAAGCTTTCTTT
CDR3 protein: CASSWGGTTTEAFF
D gene: .
V gene: TRBV7-2
clone size: .
J gene: TRBJ1-1

CDR3 DNA: TGTGCCACCAGCAGAGATGGGCCAGATTCCTCCTACGAGCAGTACTTC
CDR3 protein: CATSRDGPDSSYEQYF
D gene: .
V gene: TRBV15
clone size: few
J gene: TRBJ2-7

CDR3 DNA: TGTGCCAGCAGCCCCGGGGGGGCCCCCAATGAGCAGTTCTTC
CDR3 protein: CASSPGGAPNEQFF
D gene: TRBD2
V gene: TRBV7-9
clone size: .
J gene: TRBJ2-1

CDR3 DNA: TGTGCCTGGGGTCAGGCTAACTATGGCTACACCTTC
CDR3 protein: CAWGQANYGYTF
D gene: .
V gene: TRBV30
clone size: .
J gene: TRBJ1-2

CDR3 DNA: TGTGCCACCAGTGATAACATTCAGGGCACCGGGGAGCTGTTTTTT
CDR3 protein: CATSDNIQGTGELFF
D gene: .
V gene: TRBV24-1
clone size: .
J gene: TRBJ2-2

CDR3 DNA: TGTGCCAGCAGCTTAATGGGACAGGGATCCGACGAGCAGTACTTC
CDR3 protein: CASSLMGQGSDEQYF
D gene: TRBD1
V gene: TRBV7-3
clone size: .
J gene: TRBJ2-7

CDR3 DNA: TGTGCCAGCAGCCCGCTAGCGGGGGCGTACAATGAGCAGTTCTTC
CDR3 protein: CASSPLAGAYNEQFF
D gene: TRBD2
V gene: TRBV3-1/TRBV3-2
clone size: once
J gene: TRBJ2-1

CDR3 DNA: TGTGCCACCAGTGACCCAGGGCGGGGTGAGGGTGAAAAACTGTTTTTT
CDR3 protein: CATSDPGRGEGEKLFF
D gene: .
V gene: TRBV24-1
clone size: once
J gene: TRBJ1-4